This T cell receptor beta chain is from a study of blood T cell repertoires in COVID-19. The CDR3 extends over 14 amino acids. V shed 6 bases, J shed 4 bases, and the junction held 6 bases outside the gene matches. The germline V gene encodes CDR1 SNHLY and CDR2 FYNNEI. Per the study methods: By means of reference gene primer amplification, nucleated cell counts were estimated. The table came from immunoSEQ multiplex PCR; TCRdb's copy has only in-frame clones and leaves some out. That table supplies the V and J calls and clone size; D and trimming were determined from the DNA. In the table there are nearly 110,000 clones, 71% of which are singletons.

This clonotype was obtained from a human donor with acute or convalescent COVID-19. The donor label of this sample is uncertain. What was sequenced was peripheral blood. The J gene is TRBJ1-1, the V gene TRBV2; 9 bases agree with TRBD1. The CDR3 nucleotides read TGTGCCAGCAGCCCGGGACAGGGTTTCACTGAAGCTTTCTTT. This sequence encodes CASSPGQGFTEAFF.